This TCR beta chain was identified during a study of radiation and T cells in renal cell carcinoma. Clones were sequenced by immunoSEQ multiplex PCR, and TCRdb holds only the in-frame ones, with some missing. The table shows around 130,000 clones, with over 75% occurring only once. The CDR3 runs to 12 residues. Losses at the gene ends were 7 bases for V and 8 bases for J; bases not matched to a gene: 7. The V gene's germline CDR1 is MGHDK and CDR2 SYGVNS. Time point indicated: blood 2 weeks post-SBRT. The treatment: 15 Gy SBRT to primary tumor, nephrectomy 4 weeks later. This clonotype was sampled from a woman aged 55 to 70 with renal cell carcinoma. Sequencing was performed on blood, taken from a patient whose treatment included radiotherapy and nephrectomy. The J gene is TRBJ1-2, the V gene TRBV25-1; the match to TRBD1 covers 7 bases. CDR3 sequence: CASTSTGYGYTF. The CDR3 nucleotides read TGTGCCAGCACGTCGACAGGGTACGGCTACACCTTC.